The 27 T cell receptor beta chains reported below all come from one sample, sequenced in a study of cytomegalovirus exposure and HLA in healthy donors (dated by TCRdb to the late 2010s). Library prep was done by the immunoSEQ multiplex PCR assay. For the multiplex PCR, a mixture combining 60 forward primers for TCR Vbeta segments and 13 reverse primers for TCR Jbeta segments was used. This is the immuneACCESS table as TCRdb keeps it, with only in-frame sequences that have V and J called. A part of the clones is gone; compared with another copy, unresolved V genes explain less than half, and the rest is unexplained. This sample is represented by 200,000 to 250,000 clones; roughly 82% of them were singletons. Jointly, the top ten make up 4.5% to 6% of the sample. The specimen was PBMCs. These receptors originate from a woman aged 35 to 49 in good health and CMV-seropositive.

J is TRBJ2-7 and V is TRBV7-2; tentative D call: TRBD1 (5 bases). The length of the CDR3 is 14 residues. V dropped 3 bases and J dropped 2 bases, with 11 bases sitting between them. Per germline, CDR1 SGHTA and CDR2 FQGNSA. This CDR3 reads CASSLIDRTYEQYF. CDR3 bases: TGTGCCAGCAGCTTGATCGACAGAACCTACGAGCAGTACTTC.

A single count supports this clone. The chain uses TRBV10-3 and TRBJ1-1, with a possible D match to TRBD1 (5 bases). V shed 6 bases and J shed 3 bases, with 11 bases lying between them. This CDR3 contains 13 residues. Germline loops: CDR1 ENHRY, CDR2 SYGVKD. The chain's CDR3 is CAISQGSDTEAFF. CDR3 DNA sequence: TGTGCCATCAGCCAGGGTTCCGACACTGAAGCTTTCTTT.

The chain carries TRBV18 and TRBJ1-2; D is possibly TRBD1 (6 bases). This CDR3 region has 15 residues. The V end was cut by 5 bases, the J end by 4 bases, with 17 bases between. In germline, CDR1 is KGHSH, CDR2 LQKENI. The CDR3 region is CASSEAVQGGYGYTF. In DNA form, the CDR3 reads TGTGCCAGCTCAGAGGCAGTCCAAGGGGGCTATGGCTACACCTTC.

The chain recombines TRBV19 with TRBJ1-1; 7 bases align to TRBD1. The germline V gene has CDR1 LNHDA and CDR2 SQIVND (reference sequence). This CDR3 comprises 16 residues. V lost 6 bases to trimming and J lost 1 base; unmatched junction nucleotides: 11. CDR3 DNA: TGTGCCAGTAGAATCTATCCCCGGGACAGGAACACTGAAGCTTTCTTT. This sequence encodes CASRIYPRDRNTEAFF.

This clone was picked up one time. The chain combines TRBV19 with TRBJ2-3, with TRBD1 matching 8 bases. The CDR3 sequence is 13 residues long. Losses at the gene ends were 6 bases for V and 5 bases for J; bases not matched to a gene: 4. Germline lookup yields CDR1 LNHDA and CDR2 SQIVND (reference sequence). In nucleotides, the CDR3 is TGTGCCAGTAGCCAGGGGGCTGAAGATACGCAGTATTTT. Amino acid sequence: CASSQGAEDTQYF.

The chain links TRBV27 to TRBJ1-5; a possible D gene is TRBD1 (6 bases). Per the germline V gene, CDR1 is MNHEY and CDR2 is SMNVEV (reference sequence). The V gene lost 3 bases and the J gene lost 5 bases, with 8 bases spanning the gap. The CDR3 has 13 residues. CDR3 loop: CASSFRGDQPQHF. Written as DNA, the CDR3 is TGTGCCAGCAGTTTCAGGGGAGATCAGCCCCAGCATTTT.

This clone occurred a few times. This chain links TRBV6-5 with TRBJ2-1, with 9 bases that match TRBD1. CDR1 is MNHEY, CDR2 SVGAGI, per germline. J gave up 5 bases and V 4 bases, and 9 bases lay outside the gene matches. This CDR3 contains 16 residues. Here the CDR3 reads CASSFVGGQGNNEQFF. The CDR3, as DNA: TGTGCCAGCAGTTTCGTAGGGGGACAGGGAAACAATGAGCAGTTCTTC.

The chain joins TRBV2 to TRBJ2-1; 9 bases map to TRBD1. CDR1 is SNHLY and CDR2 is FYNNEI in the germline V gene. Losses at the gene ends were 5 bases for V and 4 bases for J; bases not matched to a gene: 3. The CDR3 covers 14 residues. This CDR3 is CASSRTGEYNEQFF. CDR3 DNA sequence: TGTGCCAGCAGTAGGACAGGGGAGTACAATGAGCAGTTCTTC.

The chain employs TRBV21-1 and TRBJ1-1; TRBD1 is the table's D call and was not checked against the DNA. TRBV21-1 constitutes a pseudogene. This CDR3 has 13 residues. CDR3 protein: CASPSRKNTEAFF. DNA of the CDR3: TGTGCCAGCCCATCCAGGAAGAACACTGAAGCTTTCTTT.

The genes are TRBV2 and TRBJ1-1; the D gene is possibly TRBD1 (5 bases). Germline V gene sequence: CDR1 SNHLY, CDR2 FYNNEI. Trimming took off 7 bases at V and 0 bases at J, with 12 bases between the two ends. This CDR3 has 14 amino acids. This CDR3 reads CASKRQRMNTEAFF. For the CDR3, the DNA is TGTGCCAGCAAAAGACAGAGAATGAACACTGAAGCTTTCTTT.

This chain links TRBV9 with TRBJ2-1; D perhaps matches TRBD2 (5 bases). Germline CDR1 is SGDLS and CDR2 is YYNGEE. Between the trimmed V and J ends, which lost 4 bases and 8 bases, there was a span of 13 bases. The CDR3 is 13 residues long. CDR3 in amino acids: CASSTSLVHEQFF. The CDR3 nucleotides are TGTGCCAGCAGCACTTCACTAGTGCATGAGCAGTTCTTC.

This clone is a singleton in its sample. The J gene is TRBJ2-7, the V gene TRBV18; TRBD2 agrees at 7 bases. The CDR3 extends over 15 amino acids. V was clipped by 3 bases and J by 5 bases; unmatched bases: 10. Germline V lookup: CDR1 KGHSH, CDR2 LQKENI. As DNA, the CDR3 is TGTGCCAGCTCACCCTCTAGCGGAGGAGGGAACGAGCAGTACTTC. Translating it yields CASSPSSGGGNEQYF.

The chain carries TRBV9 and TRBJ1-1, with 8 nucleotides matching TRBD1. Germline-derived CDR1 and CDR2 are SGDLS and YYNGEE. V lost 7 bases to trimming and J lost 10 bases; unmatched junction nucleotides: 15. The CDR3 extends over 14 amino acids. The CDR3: CASGESGGSSGAFF. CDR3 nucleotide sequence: TGTGCCAGCGGCGAATCAGGGGGCTCGTCGGGAGCTTTCTTT.

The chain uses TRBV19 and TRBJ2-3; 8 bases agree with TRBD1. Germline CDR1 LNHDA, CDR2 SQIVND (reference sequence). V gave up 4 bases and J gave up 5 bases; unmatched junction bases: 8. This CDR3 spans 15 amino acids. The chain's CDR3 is CASSTDRDPEDTQYF. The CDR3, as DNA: TGTGCCAGTAGTACGGACAGGGACCCAGAAGATACGCAGTATTTT.

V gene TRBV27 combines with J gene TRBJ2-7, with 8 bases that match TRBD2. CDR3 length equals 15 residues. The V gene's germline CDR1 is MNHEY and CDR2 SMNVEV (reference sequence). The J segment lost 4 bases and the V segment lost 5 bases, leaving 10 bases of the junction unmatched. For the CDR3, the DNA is TGTGCCAGCAGTCGAACGGGAGGGCCGGGGTACGAGCAGTACTTC. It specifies CASSRTGGPGYEQYF.

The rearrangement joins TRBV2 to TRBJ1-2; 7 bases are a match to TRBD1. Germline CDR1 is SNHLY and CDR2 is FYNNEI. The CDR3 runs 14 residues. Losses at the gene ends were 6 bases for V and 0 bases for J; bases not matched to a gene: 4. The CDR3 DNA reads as TGTGCCAGCAGGGGGGACAGTACTAACTATGGCTACACCTTC. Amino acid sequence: CASRGDSTNYGYTF.

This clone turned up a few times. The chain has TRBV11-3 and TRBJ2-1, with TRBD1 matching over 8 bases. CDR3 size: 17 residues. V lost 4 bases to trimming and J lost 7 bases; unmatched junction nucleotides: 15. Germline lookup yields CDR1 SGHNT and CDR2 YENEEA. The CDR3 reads CASSSNDRGATFNEQFF. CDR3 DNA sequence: TGTGCCAGCAGCTCAAATGACAGGGGAGCGACGTTTAATGAGCAGTTCTTC.

DNA for the CDR3: TGTGCCAGCAGTGACAATGGACTAGCGGGAGGGGAGCTGTTTTTT. Amino acid sequence: CASSDNGLAGGELFF. This rearrangement joins TRBV6-4 to TRBJ2-2; 12 bases fit TRBD2. The length of the CDR3 is 15 residues. Losses at the gene ends were 2 bases for V and 8 bases for J; bases not matched to a gene: 3. The germline V gene has CDR1 MRHNA and CDR2 SNTAGT.

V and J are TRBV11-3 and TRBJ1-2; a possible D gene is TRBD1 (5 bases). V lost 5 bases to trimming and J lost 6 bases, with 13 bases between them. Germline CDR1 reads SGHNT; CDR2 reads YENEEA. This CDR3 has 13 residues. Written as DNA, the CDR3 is TGTGCCAGCAGCGAACCAACAGGAGATGGCTACACCTTC. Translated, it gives CASSEPTGDGYTF.

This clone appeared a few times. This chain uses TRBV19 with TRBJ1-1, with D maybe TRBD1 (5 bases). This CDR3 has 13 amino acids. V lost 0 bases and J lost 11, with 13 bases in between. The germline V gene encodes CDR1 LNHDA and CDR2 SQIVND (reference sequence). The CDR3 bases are TGTGCCAGTAGTATAGAGGCGACAGCGACGGCTTTCTTT. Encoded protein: CASSIEATATAFF. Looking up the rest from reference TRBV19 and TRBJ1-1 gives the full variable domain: DGGITQSPKYLFRKEGQNVTLSCEQNLNHDAMYWYRQDPGQGLRLIYYSQIVNDFQKGDIAEGYSVSREKKESFPLTVTSAQKNPTAFYLCASSIEATATAFFGQGTRLTVV.

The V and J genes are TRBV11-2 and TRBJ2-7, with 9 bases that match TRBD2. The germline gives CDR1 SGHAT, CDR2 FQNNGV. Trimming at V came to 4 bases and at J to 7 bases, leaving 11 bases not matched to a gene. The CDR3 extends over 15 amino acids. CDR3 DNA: TGTGCCAGCAGCTCCTACAAAGGCGGGAGGGTTGAGCAGTACTTC. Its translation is CASSSYKGGRVEQYF.

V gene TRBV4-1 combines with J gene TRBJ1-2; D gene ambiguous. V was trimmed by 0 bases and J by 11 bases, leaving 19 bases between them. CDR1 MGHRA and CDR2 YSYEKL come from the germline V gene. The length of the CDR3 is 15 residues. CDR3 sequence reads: CASSQDVPGVLVYTF. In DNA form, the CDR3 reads TGCGCCAGCAGCCAAGATGTTCCCGGGGTATTGGTTTACACCTTC.

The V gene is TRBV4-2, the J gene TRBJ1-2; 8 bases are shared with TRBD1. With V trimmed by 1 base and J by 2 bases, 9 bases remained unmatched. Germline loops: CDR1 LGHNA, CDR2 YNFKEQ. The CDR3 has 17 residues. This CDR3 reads CASSQVGRGQGNYGYTF. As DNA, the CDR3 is TGTGCCAGCAGCCAAGTGGGCCGCGGACAGGGAAACTATGGCTACACCTTC.

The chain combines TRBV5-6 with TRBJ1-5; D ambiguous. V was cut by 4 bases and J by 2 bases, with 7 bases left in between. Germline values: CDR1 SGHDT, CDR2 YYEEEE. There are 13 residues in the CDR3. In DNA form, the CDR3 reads TGTGCCAGCAGCCGGCAGGGCAATCAGCCCCAGCATTTT. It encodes CASSRQGNQPQHF.

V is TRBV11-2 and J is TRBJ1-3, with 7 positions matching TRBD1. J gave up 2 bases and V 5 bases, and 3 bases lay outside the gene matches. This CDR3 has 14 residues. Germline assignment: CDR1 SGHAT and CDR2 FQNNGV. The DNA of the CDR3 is TGTGCCAGCAGCGCCGACAGGGCTGGAAACACCATATATTTT. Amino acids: CASSADRAGNTIYF.

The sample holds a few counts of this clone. DNA of the CDR3: TGTGCCAGCAGGGGGGGGAATCGATATGGCTACACCTTC. Amino acid sequence: CASRGGNRYGYTF. The gene calls are TRBV6-5 and TRBJ1-2; D perhaps matches TRBD1 (5 bases). Germline-derived CDR1 and CDR2 are MNHEY and SVGAGI. The CDR3 loop spans 13 amino acids. Trimming shortened V by 6 bases and J by 5 bases, and 13 bases separated the two germline ends.

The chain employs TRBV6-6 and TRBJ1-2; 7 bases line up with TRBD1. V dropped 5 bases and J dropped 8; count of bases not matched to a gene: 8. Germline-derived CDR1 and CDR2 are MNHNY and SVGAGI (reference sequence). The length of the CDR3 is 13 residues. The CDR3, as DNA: TGTGCCAGCAGTGATCACAGGGGCGGCGGCTACACCTTC. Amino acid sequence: CASSDHRGGGYTF.